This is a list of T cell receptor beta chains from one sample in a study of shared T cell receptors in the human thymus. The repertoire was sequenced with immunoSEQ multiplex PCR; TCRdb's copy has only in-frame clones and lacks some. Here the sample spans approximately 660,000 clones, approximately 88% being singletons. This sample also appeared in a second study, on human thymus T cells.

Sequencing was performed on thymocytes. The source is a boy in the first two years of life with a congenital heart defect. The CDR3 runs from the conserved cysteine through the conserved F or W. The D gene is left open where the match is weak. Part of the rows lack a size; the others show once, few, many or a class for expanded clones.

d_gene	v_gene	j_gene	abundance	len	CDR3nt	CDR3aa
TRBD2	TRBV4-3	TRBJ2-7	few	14	TGCGCCAGCAGCCAAATCAGCGGGAGAGGAGAGCAGTACTTC	CASSQISGRGEQYF
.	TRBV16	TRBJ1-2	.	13	TGTGCCAGCAGCCCCGAGGAGGGACGTGGCTACACCTTC	CASSPEEGRGYTF
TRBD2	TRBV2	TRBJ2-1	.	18	TGTGCCAGCAGTGATCTTAGCGGGAGGGTACGAACCGGCAATGAGCAGTTCTTC	CASSDLSGRVRTGNEQFF
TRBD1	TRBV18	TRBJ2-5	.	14	TGTGCCAGCTCACCGGACAGGGTTTACGAGACCCAGTACTTC	CASSPDRVYETQYF
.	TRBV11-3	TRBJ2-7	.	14	TGTGCCAGCAGCTTAGACCCCTGGACTAAAACCCAGTACTTC	CASSLDPWTKTQYF
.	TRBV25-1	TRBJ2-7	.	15	TGTGCCAGCAGTGAACTCGGGAGTAACCCCTACGAGCAGTACTTC	CASSELGSNPYEQYF
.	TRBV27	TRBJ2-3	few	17	TGTGCCAGCAGTTCGGCGCTGATAAGACTTAGCACAGATACGCAGTATTTT	CASSSALIRLSTDTQYF
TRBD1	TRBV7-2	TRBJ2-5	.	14	TGTGCCAGCAGCCAACAGGGGGCTCAAGAGACCCAGTACTTC	CASSQQGAQETQYF
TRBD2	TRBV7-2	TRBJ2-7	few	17	TGTGCCAGCAGCTTAGAGCTTGGAGTAGCGGGGTCCTACGAGCAGTACTTC	CASSLELGVAGSYEQYF
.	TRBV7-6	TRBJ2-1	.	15	TGTGCCAGCAGCTTACTGGCGGGGACGGGGAATGAGCAGTTCTTC	CASSLLAGTGNEQFF
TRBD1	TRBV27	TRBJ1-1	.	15	TGTGCCAGCAGTCTCCAGACAGGGCCGTGGACTGAAGCTTTCTTT	CASSLQTGPWTEAFF
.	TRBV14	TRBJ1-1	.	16	TGTGCCAGCAGCCAAGTTAAGGAGGGCGCACGGACTGAAGCTTTCTTT	CASSQVKEGARTEAFF
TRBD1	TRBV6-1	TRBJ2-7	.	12	TGTGCCAGCAGCCGGGACAGCTACGAGCAGTACTTC	CASSRDSYEQYF
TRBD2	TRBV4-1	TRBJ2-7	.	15	TGCGCCAGCAGCCTAGGACTAGCGGGAGAGTGGGAGCAGTACTTC	CASSLGLAGEWEQYF
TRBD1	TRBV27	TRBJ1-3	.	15	TGTGCCAGCAGTCTACAGGGGGCGCCTGGAAACACCATATATTTT	CASSLQGAPGNTIYF
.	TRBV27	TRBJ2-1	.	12	TGTGCCAGCAGTACGACTAGTAATGAGCAGTTCTTC	CASSTTSNEQFF
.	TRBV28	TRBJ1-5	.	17	TGTGCCAGCAGTTCAACATCCAGGGGTACGTGCAATCAGCCCCAGCATTTT	CASSSTSRGTCNQPQHF
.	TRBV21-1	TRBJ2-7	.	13	TGTGCCAGCAGCAAAGAGGGGGTTGGCGAGCAGTACTTC	CASSKEGVGEQYF
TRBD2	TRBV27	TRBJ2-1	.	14	TGTGCCAGCAGTTTGAGGCGGGAGGGGGAAGAGCAGTTCTTC	CASSLRREGEEQFF
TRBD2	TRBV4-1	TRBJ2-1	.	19	TGCGCCAGCAGCCAAGATCTGGGTAGCGGGGTTAGCTCCTACAATGAGCAGTTCTTC	CASSQDLGSGVSSYNEQFF
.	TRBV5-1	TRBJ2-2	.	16	TGCGCCAGCAGCTTGTCTTCTCGGGGTTGGGCCGGGGAGCTGTTTTTT	CASSLSSRGWAGELFF
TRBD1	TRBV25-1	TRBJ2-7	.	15	TGTGCCAGCAGTGGCCGACAGGGGGTTAGGTACGAGCAGTACTTC	CASSGRQGVRYEQYF
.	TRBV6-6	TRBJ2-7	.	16	TGTGCCAGCAGTTACTCGCCCCCTGGACAAACCTACGAGCAGTACTTC	CASSYSPPGQTYEQYF
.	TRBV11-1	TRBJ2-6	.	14	TGTGCCAGCGCACTGAGCTCTGGGGCCAACGTCCTGACTTTC	CASALSSGANVLTF
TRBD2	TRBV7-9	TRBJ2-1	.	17	TGTGCCAGCAGCCCAAAACTAGCGGGAATCGTCTACAATGAGCAGTTCTTC	CASSPKLAGIVYNEQFF
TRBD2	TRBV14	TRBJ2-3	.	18	TGTGCCAGCAGCCAGTGGGTAGCGGGAGTGGGGGCCGTAGATACGCAGTATTTT	CASSQWVAGVGAVDTQYF
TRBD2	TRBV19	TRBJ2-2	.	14	TGTGCCAGTAGTCCCGGGACTAGCCCCGGGGAGCTGTTTTTT	CASSPGTSPGELFF
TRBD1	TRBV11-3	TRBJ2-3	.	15	TGTGCCAGCAGCAAACCGGGACAGGGTCAAGATACGCAGTATTTT	CASSKPGQGQDTQYF
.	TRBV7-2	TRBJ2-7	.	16	TGTGCCAGCAGCTCCGAGGAGGGGAGTAAGATCTACGAGCAGTACTTC	CASSSEEGSKIYEQYF
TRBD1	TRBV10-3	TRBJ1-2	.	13	TGTGCCGTATTGGAGGACAGGATAGTGGGCTACACCTTC	CAVLEDRIVGYTF
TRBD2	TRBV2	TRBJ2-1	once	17	TGTGCCAGCATGCGGGCCACTAGCGGGGGACTTTACAATGAGCAGTTCTTC	CASMRATSGGLYNEQFF
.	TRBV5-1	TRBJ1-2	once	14	TGCGCCAGCAGCCTGGGTCCGGGGGACTATGGCTACACCTTC	CASSLGPGDYGYTF
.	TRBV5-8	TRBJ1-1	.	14	TGTGCCAGCAGCTGTGATGAGGGGAACACTGAAGCTTTCTTT	CASSCDEGNTEAFF
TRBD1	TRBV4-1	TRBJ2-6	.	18	TGCGCCAGCAGCCAATACAGGGGTCCCCACTCTGGGGCCAACGTCCTGACTTTC	CASSQYRGPHSGANVLTF
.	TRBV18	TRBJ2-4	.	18	TGTGCCAGCTCACCACGGACAGATATCGTACTAGCCAAAAACATTCAGTACTTC	CASSPRTDIVLAKNIQYF
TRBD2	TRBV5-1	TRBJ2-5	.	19	TGCGCCAGCAGCTTTCGGGCTGGGACTAGCGGGAGGAACCAAGAGACCCAGTACTTC	CASSFRAGTSGRNQETQYF
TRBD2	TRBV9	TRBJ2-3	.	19	TGTGCCAGCAGCCCCGAGTGGGAGGAAGCGGGAGGGCCGGGAGATACGCAGTATTTT	CASSPEWEEAGGPGDTQYF
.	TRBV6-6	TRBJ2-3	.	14	TGTGCCAGCAGGGGCCTTTCTAGCACAGATACGCAGTATTTT	CASRGLSSTDTQYF
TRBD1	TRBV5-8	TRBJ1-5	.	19	TGTGCCAGCAGCTCCGAGGTGCAAAAGGGACAGGGCAGCAATCAGCCCCAGCATTTT	CASSSEVQKGQGSNQPQHF
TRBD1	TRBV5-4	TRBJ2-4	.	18	TGTGCCAGCAGCTTGGAGGGGGACAGTTGGTCGGGCAAAAACATTCAGTACTTC	CASSLEGDSWSGKNIQYF
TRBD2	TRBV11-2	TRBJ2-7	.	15	TGTGCCAGCAGCTTAGGCCCCGGGACTAGCTACGAGCAGTACTTC	CASSLGPGTSYEQYF
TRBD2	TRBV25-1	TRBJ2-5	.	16	TGTGCCAGCAGTGACCGACTAGCGGACCAGAGACCCGTCCAGTACTTC	CASSDRLADQRPVQYF
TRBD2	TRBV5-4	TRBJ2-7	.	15	TGTGCCAGCAGCTTGGGGCTAGCGGGAGTTCACGAGCAGTACTTC	CASSLGLAGVHEQYF